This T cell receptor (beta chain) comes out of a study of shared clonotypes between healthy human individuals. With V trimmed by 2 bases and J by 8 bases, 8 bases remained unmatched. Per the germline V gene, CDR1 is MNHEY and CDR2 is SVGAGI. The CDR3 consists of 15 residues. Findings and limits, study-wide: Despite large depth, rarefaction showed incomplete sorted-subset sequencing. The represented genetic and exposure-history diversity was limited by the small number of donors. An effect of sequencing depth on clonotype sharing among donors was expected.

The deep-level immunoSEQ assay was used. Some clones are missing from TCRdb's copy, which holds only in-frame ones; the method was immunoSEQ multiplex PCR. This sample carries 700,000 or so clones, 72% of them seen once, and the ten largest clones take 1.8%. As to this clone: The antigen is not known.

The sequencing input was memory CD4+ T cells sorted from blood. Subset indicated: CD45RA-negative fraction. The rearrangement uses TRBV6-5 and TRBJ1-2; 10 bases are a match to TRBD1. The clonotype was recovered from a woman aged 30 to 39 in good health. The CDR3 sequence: CASSYNPGQGSGYTF. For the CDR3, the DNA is TGTGCCAGCAGTTACAATCCGGGACAGGGGTCCGGCTACACCTTC.